The 13 T cell receptor beta chains below come from one sample, sequenced in a study of OX40 agonist ivuxolimab in advanced cancers. This table comes from immunoSEQ multiplex PCR, and its TCRdb copy is limited to in-frame clones, with some not included. The sample records 80,000 to 100,000 clones, about 86% being singletons. Sequenced here: CD4+ or CD8+ T cells sorted from blood, sampled in a trial of the OX40 agonist ivuxolimab. These TCRs come from an adult with an advanced solid tumor such as melanoma, head and neck, liver or kidney cancer.

The J gene is TRBJ1-2, the V gene TRBV27, with D possibly TRBD1 on 5 matching bases. CDR1 MNHEY and CDR2 SMNVEV come from the germline V gene (reference sequence). Trimming removed 6 bases from V and 4 bases from J, with 6 bases in between. The CDR3 is 11 amino acids. Written as DNA, the CDR3 is TGTGCCAGCAGCGACAGCTATGGCTACACCTTC. Protein: CASSDSYGYTF.

The chain recombines TRBV6-5 with TRBJ1-5, with D hard to call. Per the germline V gene, CDR1 is MNHEY and CDR2 is SVGAGI. Trimming cost V 5 bases and J 0 bases, with 11 bases left between them. The CDR3 covers 15 residues. CDR3 in amino acids: CASSPPGNSNQPQHF. In DNA form, the CDR3 reads TGTGCCAGCAGTCCACCCGGGAATAGCAATCAGCCCCAGCATTTT.

This chain connects TRBV7-9 to TRBJ1-3; D is undetermined. Trimming left V 1 base short and J 8 bases short, with 9 bases between. The germline V gene encodes CDR1 SEHNR and CDR2 FQNEAQ (reference sequence). The CDR3 totals 13 residues. For the CDR3, the DNA is TGTGCCAGCAGCTTAGAGGCCAGAGACACCATATATTTT. Amino acid sequence: CASSLEARDTIYF.

J is TRBJ2-3 and V is TRBV19; 10 nucleotides agree with TRBD2. The junction had 2 bases not matched to a gene; V was cut back by 3 bases and J by 2 bases. This CDR3 is built from 15 residues. In germline, CDR1 is LNHDA, CDR2 SQIVND (reference sequence). CDR3 nucleotides: TGTGCCAGTAGTATTAGCGGGAGGTCCACAGATACGCAGTATTTT. It codes for CASSISGRSTDTQYF.

The chain joins TRBV7-9 to TRBJ1-2; tentative D call: TRBD1 (5 bases). CDR3 length: 13 residues. Germline V CDR1 and CDR2: SEHNR, FQNEAQ (reference sequence). V lost 3 bases and J 5 bases, leaving 10 bases between the germline ends. The CDR3 sequence: CASSFRVDYGYTF. The CDR3 bases are TGTGCCAGCAGCTTCAGGGTGGATTATGGCTACACCTTC.

CDR3 sequence reads: CASSHRGSGYTF. CDR3 bases: TGTGCCAGCAGCCATAGGGGTTCTGGCTACACCTTC. The chain combines TRBV6-1 with TRBJ1-2; the D gene is possibly TRBD1 (5 bases). V lost 6 bases to trimming and J lost 7 bases, with 12 bases between them. The CDR3 length is 12 residues. Germline CDR1 is MNHNS and CDR2 is SASEGT.

This clone was recorded once. The rearrangement joins TRBV4-1 to TRBJ2-2; possible D gene TRBD2, 7 bases. This CDR3 region has 17 residues. Germline CDR1 reads MGHRA; CDR2 reads YSYEKL. Trimming shortened V by 0 bases and J by 4 bases, and 15 bases separated the two germline ends. The CDR3 is CASSQDQRGRVTGELFF. DNA for the CDR3: TGCGCCAGCAGCCAAGATCAGAGGGGGAGGGTCACCGGGGAGCTGTTTTTT.

This chain uses TRBV18 with TRBJ2-3, with unresolved D. Germline CDR1 is KGHSH and CDR2 is LQKENI. The V gene lost 1 base and the J gene lost 1 base, with 9 bases spanning the gap. The CDR3 length is 15 residues. As DNA, the CDR3 is TGTGCCAGCTCACCACGAAGATTTGGCACAGATACGCAGTATTTT. Translating it yields CASSPRRFGTDTQYF.

The V call is TRBV5-1, the J call TRBJ1-2; 7 nucleotides line up with TRBD1. From germline, CDR1 is SGHRS and CDR2 YFSETQ. The length of the CDR3 is 14 residues. The junction had 4 bases not matched to a gene; V was cut back by 0 bases and J by 5 bases. CDR3 nucleotide sequence: TGCGCCAGCAGCTTGGGACAGGGTTGGTATGGCTACACCTTC. The encoded protein is CASSLGQGWYGYTF.

With respect to this clone: Germline is not matched at one junction end, which may reflect a read error. The chain has TRBV6-5 and TRBJ1-1, with unresolved D. The CDR3 extends over 13 amino acids. CDR1 is MNHEY and CDR2 is SVGAGI in the germline V gene. The CDR3 loop is CASSHSGVTEAFF. The CDR3 nucleotides read TGTGCCAGCAGTCACTCTGGGGTCACTGAAGCTTTCTTT.

This chain links TRBV9 with TRBJ2-2; D gene uncertain. Trimming shortened V by 1 base and J by 5 bases, and 12 bases separated the two germline ends. This CDR3 has 15 residues. In germline, CDR1 is SGDLS, CDR2 YYNGEE. CDR3 loop: CASSVSSVHTGELFF. The CDR3 DNA follows: TGTGCCAGCAGCGTAAGCAGCGTGCATACCGGGGAGCTGTTTTTT. Drawing the rest from reference TRBV9 and TRBJ2-2, the complete variable domain is DSGVTQTPKHLITATGQRVTLRCSPRSGDLSVYWYQQSLDQGLQFLIQYYNGEERAKGNILERFSAQQFPDLHSELNLSSLELGDSALYFCASSVSSVHTGELFFGEGSRLTVL.

The chain joins TRBV6-5 to TRBJ2-3, with D hard to call. The CDR3 spans 14 residues. CDR1 MNHEY and CDR2 SVGAGI come from the germline V gene. V lost 5 bases and J lost 4, with 13 bases in between. CDR3 sequence reads: CASSRASWADTQYF. For the CDR3, the DNA is TGTGCCAGCAGTCGGGCCTCTTGGGCAGATACGCAGTATTTT.

This clone has a handful of counts. The chain is built from TRBV19 and TRBJ1-5; 7 nucleotides line up with TRBD1. The CDR3 length is 16 residues. The trim removed 7 bases at V and 2 bases at J, leaving 11 bases unmatched. Germline CDR1 LNHDA, CDR2 SQIVND (reference sequence). The CDR3 loop is CASKEQGPSRNQPQHF. CDR3 DNA sequence: TGTGCCAGTAAAGAACAGGGGCCCTCTCGCAATCAGCCCCAGCATTTT.